This T cell receptor (beta chain) was recorded in a study of blood T cell repertoires in COVID-19. For the study at large: Samples taken during acute and convalescent COVID-19 were collected in the United States, Italy and Spain. PBMCs, B-cell-depleted T cells, or T cells provided the cDNA or gDNA that made up the material.

Methods used by the authors: Reference gene primer amplification gave estimated nucleated cell counts. The assay was immunoSEQ multiplex PCR, and TCRdb's table has in-frame clones only and misses some. V and J calls and clone size are given by that table; D and trimming were obtained from the DNA. The data show 90,000 to 100,000 clones, around nine tenths seen once. The CDR3 extends over 16 amino acids. V gave up 3 bases and J gave up 3 bases; unmatched junction bases: 5. The germline gives CDR1 LGHDT, CDR2 YNNKEL (reference sequence). Sequenced input: peripheral blood. The V gene is TRBV3-1 (or the pseudogene TRBV3-2), the J gene TRBJ2-7; TRBD2 aligns across 13 bases. The source is a man in his sixties or seventies with acute or convalescent COVID-19. The CDR3, as DNA: TGTGCCAGCAGCCATGAGGGACTAGCGGGACTCTACGAGCAGTACTTC. Its protein is CASSHEGLAGLYEQYF.